This TCR beta chain was captured in a study of blood T cell repertoires in COVID-19. The data were produced by immunoSEQ multiplex PCR, yet TCRdb's version contains in-frame clones alone and is incomplete. Of over 100,000 clones in the sample, 75% to 90% were seen once. This clone has only one observation. Germline V gives CDR1 SGDLS, CDR2 YYNGEE. This CDR3 is built from 15 residues. Trimming cost V 3 bases and J 9 bases; bases outside gene matches: 8. V usage is TRBV9 and J usage is TRBJ1-6; 8 bases fit TRBD1. Source material: peripheral blood. The origin of this receptor is a woman aged 50 to 60 with acute or convalescent COVID-19. DNA for the CDR3: TGTGCCAGCAGCGCTTTGGACAGGGCTGGTTCACCCCTCCACTTT. Translating it yields CASSALDRAGSPLHF.